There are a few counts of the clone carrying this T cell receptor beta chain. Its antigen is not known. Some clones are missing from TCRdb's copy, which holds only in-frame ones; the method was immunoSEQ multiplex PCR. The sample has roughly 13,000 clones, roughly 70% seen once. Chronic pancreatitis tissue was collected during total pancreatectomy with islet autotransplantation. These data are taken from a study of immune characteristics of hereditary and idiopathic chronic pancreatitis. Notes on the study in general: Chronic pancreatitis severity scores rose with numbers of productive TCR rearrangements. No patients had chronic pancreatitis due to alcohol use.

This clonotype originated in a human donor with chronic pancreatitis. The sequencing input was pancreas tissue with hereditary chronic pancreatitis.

The CDR3 is CSVEKTGQGKYNEQFF. Here the CDR3 DNA reads TGCAGCGTTGAAAAGACGGGACAGGGTAAATACAATGAGCAGTTCTTC. This chain uses TRBV29-1 with TRBJ2-1; 9 bases match TRBD1. CDR1 SQVTM and CDR2 ANQGSEA come from the germline V gene. The CDR3 loop spans 16 amino acids. The V and J ends lost 2 bases and 4 bases, in that order; junction bases with no gene match: 9.